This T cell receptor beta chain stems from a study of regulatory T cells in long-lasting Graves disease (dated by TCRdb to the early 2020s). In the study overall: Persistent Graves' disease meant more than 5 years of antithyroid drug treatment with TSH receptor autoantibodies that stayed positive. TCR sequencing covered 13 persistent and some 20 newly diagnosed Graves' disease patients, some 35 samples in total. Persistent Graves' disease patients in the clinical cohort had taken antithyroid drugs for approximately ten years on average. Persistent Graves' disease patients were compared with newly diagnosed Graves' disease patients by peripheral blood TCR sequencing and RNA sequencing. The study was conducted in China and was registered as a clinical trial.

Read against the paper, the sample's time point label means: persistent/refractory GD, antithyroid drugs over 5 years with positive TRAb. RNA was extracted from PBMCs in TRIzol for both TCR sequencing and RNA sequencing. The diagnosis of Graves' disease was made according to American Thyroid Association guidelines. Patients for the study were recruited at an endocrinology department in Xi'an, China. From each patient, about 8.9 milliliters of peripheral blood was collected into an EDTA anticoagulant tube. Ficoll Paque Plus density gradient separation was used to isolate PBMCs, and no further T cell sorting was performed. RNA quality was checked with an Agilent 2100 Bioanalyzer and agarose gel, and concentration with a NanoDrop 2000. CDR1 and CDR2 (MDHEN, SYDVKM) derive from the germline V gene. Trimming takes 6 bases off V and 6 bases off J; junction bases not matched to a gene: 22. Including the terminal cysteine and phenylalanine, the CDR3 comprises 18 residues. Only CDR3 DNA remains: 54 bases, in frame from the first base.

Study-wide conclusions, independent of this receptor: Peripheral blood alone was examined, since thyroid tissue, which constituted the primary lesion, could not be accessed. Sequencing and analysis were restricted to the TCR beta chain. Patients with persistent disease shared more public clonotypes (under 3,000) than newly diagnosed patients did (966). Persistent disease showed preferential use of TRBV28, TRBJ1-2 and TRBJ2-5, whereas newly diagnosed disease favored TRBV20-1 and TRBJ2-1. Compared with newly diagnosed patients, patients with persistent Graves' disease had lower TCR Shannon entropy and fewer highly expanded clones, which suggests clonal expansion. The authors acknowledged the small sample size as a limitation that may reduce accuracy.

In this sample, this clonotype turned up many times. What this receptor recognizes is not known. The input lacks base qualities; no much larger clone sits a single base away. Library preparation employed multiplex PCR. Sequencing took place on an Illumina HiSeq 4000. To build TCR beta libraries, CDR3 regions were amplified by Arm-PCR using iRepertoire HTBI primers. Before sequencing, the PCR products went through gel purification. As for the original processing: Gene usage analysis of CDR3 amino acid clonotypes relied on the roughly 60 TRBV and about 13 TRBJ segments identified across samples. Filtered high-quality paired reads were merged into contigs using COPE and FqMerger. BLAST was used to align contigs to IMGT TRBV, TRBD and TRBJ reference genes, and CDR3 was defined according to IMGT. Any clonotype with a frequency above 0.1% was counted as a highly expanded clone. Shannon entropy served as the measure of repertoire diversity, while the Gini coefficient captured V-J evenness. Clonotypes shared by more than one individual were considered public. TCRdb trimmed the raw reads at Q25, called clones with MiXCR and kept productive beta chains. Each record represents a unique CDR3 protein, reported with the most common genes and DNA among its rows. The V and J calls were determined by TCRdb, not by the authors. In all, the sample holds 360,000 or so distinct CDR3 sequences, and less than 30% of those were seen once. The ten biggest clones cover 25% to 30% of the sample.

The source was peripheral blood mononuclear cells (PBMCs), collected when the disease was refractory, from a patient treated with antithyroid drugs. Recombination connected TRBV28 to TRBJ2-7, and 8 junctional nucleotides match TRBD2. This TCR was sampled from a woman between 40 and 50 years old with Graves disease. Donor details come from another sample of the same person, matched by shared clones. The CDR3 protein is CASSPRWREDPGGVEQYF. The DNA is TGTGCCAGCAGCCCTAGGTGGCGGGAGGATCCGGGGGGGGTCGAGCAGTACTTC. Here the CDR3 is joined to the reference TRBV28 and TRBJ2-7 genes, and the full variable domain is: DVKVTQSSRYLVKRTGEKVFLECVQDMDHENMFWYRQDPGLGLRLIYFSYDVKMKEKGDIPEGYSVSREKKERFSLILESASTNQTSMYLCASSPRWREDPGGVEQYFGPGTRLTVT.